Presented here are 8 T cell receptor beta chains from one specimen sequenced in a study of blood T cell repertoires in COVID-19. Method: immunoSEQ multiplex PCR; TCRdb's copy keeps in-frame clones and lacks some. This table holds roughly 250,000 clones, 70% to 90% found once. The sequenced sample was PBMCs or T cells enriched from blood (not recorded which). Receptors originate from a woman in her 30s who had recovered from COVID-19.

V gene TRBV29-1 combines with J gene TRBJ2-6; 11 bases align to TRBD2. Unmatched junction bases numbered 0, after V lost 2 bases and J lost 3 bases. Per germline, CDR1 SQVTM and CDR2 ANQGSEA. This CDR3 is built from 15 residues. In DNA, the CDR3 is TGCAGCGTTGAACTAGCGGGAGGTGGGGCCAACGTCCTGACTTTC. Encoded protein: CSVELAGGGANVLTF.

V gene TRBV28 combines with J gene TRBJ2-1; possible D gene TRBD2, 6 bases. CDR1 and CDR2 (germline): MDHEN, SYDVKM. The V end was cut by 1 base, the J end by 7 bases, with 14 bases between. The CDR3 extends over 15 amino acids. CDR3 sequence reads: CASSLLLVAENEQFF. The CDR3, as DNA: TGTGCCAGCAGTTTATTGTTGGTAGCGGAAAATGAGCAGTTCTTC.

The chain uses TRBV19 and TRBJ1-6, with D perhaps TRBD1 (6 bases). There are 15 residues in the CDR3. Trimming cost V 5 bases and J 10 bases, with 18 bases left between them. Germline V gives CDR1 LNHDA, CDR2 SQIVND (reference sequence). CDR3 protein: CASSEVGHSRSPLHF. In nucleotides, the CDR3 is TGTGCCAGTAGTGAGGTGGGACATAGTCGGTCACCCCTCCACTTT.

V is TRBV7-8 and J is TRBJ1-6, with D uncertain. V shed 2 bases and J shed 7 bases, with 9 bases lying between them. The CDR3 loop spans 14 amino acids. From germline, CDR1 is SGHVS and CDR2 FQNEAQ. CDR3 in DNA: TGTGCCAGCAGCTTAATAAGCTGGAATTCACCCCTCCACTTT. Protein sequence: CASSLISWNSPLHF.

The chain's CDR3 is CASSEGGQGQPQHF. CDR3 sequence (DNA): TGTGCCAGCAGTGAAGGGGGGCAGGGTCAGCCCCAGCATTTT. The J gene is TRBJ1-5, the V gene TRBV2; D might be TRBD1 (6 bases). The CDR3 length is 14 residues. V dropped 1 base and J dropped 6 bases, with 10 bases sitting between them. Germline loops: CDR1 SNHLY, CDR2 FYNNEI. Looking up the rest from reference TRBV2 and TRBJ1-5 gives the full variable domain: EPEVTQTPSHQVTQMGQEVILRCVPISNHLYFYWYRQILGQKVEFLVSFYNNEISEKSEIFDDQFSVERPDGSNFTLKIRSTKLEDSAMYFCASSEGGQGQPQHFGDGTRLSIL.

This chain joins TRBV2 and TRBJ1-2; 7 bases line up with TRBD1. From germline, CDR1 is SNHLY and CDR2 FYNNEI. V gave up 4 bases and J gave up 5 bases; unmatched junction bases: 4. This CDR3 has 13 residues. The CDR3 DNA is TGTGCCAGCAGTGTTTCACAGGGGTATGGCTACACCTTC. It codes for CASSVSQGYGYTF.

The chain combines TRBV10-3 with TRBJ1-3; TRBD1 matches at 7 bases. J was trimmed by 0 bases and V by 0 bases; bases with no gene match: 11. CDR3 size: 19 residues. CDR1 and CDR2 from the germline V gene are ENHRY and SYGVKD. As DNA, the CDR3 is TGTGCCATCAGTGAGTCGGGAGCGAGGACAGGTCTCTCTGGAAACACCATATATTTT. It codes for CAISESGARTGLSGNTIYF.

The chain employs TRBV7-8 and TRBJ1-6; TRBD1 agrees at 7 bases. V shed 2 bases, J shed 13 bases, and the junction held 8 bases outside the gene matches. This CDR3 region has 14 residues. The germline gives CDR1 SGHVS, CDR2 FQNEAQ. This CDR3 reads CASSLNRGMSPLHF. The DNA of the CDR3 is TGTGCCAGCAGCTTAAACAGGGGCATGTCGCCCCTCCACTTT.